The 7 T cell receptor beta chains given below trace back to one sample, sequenced in a study of cytomegalovirus exposure and HLA in healthy donors. PCR was performed using 60 Vbeta and 13 Jbeta primers. Repertoires were generated with immunoSEQ multiplex PCR, while TCRdb's copy carries only in-frame clones and drops some. The sample records approximately 150,000 clones, 70% to 80% being singletons. Material for sequencing was PBMCs. The receptors originated from a man in his forties in good health and CMV-seronegative.

The V and J genes are TRBV6-5 and TRBJ2-5; D is perhaps TRBD1 (5 bases). V was trimmed by 5 bases and J by 3 bases, leaving 13 bases between them. Germline CDR1 MNHEY, CDR2 SVGAGI. This CDR3 comprises 14 residues. This chain's CDR3 is CASSPPDIKETQYF. Here the CDR3 DNA reads TGTGCCAGCAGTCCCCCGGACATTAAAGAGACCCAGTACTTC.

This clone was observed a few times. This chain connects TRBV27 to TRBJ2-7, with 8 bases matching TRBD1. Germline V gene sequence: CDR1 MNHEY, CDR2 SMNVEV (reference sequence). The CDR3 runs 15 residues. With V trimmed by 6 bases and J by 5 bases, 12 bases remained unmatched. The CDR3 DNA follows: TGTGCCAGCAGCCAAAGGGGACAGGCGATCAACGAGCAGTACTTC. It is translated as CASSQRGQAINEQYF.

This chain uses TRBV7-8 with TRBJ2-7, with TRBD2 identical over 9 bases. Germline V gene lookup returns CDR1 SGHVS and CDR2 FQNEAQ. The CDR3 runs 17 residues. The V segment lost 5 bases and the J segment 0 bases; nucleotides outside the gene matches: 11. The CDR3 region is CASSPPLSGGSSYEQYF. In DNA, the CDR3 is TGTGCCAGCAGCCCTCCCCTTAGCGGGGGCTCCTCCTACGAGCAGTACTTC. Looking up the rest from reference TRBV7-8 and TRBJ2-7 gives the full variable domain: GAGVSQSPRYKVAKRGQDVALRCDPISGHVSLFWYQQALGQGPEFLTYFQNEAQLDKSGLPSDRFFAERPEGSVSTLKIQRTQQEDSAVYLCASSPPLSGGSSYEQYFGPGTRLTVT.

V is TRBV7-9 and J is TRBJ2-2, with D tentatively TRBD1 (6 bases). The CDR3 spans 17 residues. Trimming took off 6 bases at V and 6 bases at J, with 23 bases between the two ends. CDR1 and CDR2 from the germline V gene are SEHNR and FQNEAQ (reference sequence). The CDR3 nucleotides read TGTGCCAGCAGTCACCCAGGGGTGGGGGCGCGGCCCGGGGAGCTGTTTTTT. Translated: CASSHPGVGARPGELFF.

Here the CDR3 reads CASSPTETYGYTF. The CDR3 DNA follows: TGTGCCAGCAGTCCGACAGAGACTTATGGCTACACCTTC. The chain recombines TRBV28 with TRBJ1-2, with a weak D call TRBD1 (5 bases). Germline CDR1 and CDR2: MDHEN and SYDVKM. Trimming cost V 5 bases and J 5 bases, with 12 bases left between them. The CDR3 sequence is 13 residues long.

The chain uses TRBV2 and TRBJ1-4, with a tentative D call TRBD1 (6 bases). The CDR3 has 15 residues. Per germline, CDR1 SNHLY and CDR2 FYNNEI. V lost 5 bases, J lost 4 bases, and 14 bases lay in between. CDR3 coding DNA: TGTGCCAGCAGTCTCGGACAGAGTATTAATGAAAAACTGTTTTTT. Translation: CASSLGQSINEKLFF.

This clone was recorded once. This chain's CDR3 is CATSRGGLKEKLFF. In DNA, the CDR3 is TGTGCCACCAGCAGAGGGGGGCTGAAGGAAAAACTGTTTTTT. The genes are TRBV15 and TRBJ1-4; a weak D match, TRBD1 (6 bases). The CDR3 has 14 residues. Per the germline V gene, CDR1 is LNHNV and CDR2 is YYDKDF (reference sequence). V shed 1 base and J shed 8 bases, with 11 bases lying between them.